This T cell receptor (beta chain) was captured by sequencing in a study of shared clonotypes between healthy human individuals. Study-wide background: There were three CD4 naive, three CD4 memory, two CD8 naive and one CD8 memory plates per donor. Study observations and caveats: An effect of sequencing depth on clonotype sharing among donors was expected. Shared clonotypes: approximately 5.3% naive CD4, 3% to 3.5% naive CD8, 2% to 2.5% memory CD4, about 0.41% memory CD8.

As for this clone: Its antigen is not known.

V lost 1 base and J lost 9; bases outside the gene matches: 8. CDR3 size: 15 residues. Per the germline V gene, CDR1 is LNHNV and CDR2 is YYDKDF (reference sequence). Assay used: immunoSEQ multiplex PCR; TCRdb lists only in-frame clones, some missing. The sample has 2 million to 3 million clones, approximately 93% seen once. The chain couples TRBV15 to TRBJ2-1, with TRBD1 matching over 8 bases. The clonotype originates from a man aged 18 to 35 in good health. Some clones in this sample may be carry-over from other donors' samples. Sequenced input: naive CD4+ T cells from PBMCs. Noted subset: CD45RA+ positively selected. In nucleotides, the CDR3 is TGTGCCACCAGCAGAGGCCAGGGGGCAGGGAGTGAGCAGTTCTTC. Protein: CATSRGQGAGSEQFF.